The next 15 T cell receptor beta chains were all read from a single sample in a study of human T cells and chemical hapten exposure. Via MiXCR, TCRdb re-called the RACE reads, giving one row per CDR3 protein. This sample yields approximately 400,000 distinct CDR3 sequences, of which 4.5% to 6% are seen a single time; 2.6% belongs to the top ten. Described time point: pre-sensitization, week 0. Regarding treatment: therapeutic diphenylcyclopropenone sensitization with weekly scalp DPC. This material consisted of whole blood, taken in connection with sensitization to the hapten diphenylcyclopropenone (DPC). Receptor source: a woman between 45 and 60 years old with alopecia areata. Some clones in this sample may be carry-over from other donors' samples.

This clonotype was detected ten times or more. The rearrangement joins TRBV7-8 to TRBJ1-1, with D unresolved. Trimming stripped 4 bases from V and 7 bases from J, with 13 bases between. Germline V CDR1 and CDR2: SGHVS, FQNEAQ. The CDR3 is 13 residues long. CDR3 sequence reads: CASSSFGVGEAFF. In DNA form, the CDR3 reads TGTGCCAGCAGCTCTTTCGGAGTTGGTGAAGCTTTCTTT.

This clonotype was seen only once. Germline is not matched at one junction end, which may reflect a read error. The V and J genes are TRBV20-1 and TRBJ2-5, with 8 bases matching TRBD2. Germline V lookup: CDR1 DFQATT, CDR2 SNEGSKA (reference sequence). The length of the CDR3 is 16 residues. CDR3 loop: CSVRGERENPPETQYF. In DNA form, the CDR3 reads TGCAGTGTTAGAGGCGAGCGGGAGAATCCCCCGGAGACCCAGTACTTC.

This clonotype occurred many times. The J gene is TRBJ2-1, the V gene TRBV18; D is perhaps TRBD2 (5 bases). The CDR3 is 15 amino acids. V gave up 2 bases and J gave up 2 bases, with 10 bases separating them. Germline CDR1 and CDR2: KGHSH and LQKENI. The DNA of the CDR3 is TGTGCCAGCTCACCAGGCCCGGGGACCTACAATGAGCAGTTCTTC. It yields the protein CASSPGPGTYNEQFF.

This chain connects TRBV25-1 to TRBJ1-2; D is unresolved. V dropped 2 bases and J dropped 4 bases, with 11 bases sitting between them. Germline V CDR1 and CDR2: MGHDK, SYGVNS. The CDR3 length is 14 residues. The CDR3, as DNA: TGTGCCAGCAGTGAAGGGCTTGGCCCCTATGGCTACACCTTC. As protein: CASSEGLGPYGYTF.

Many counts were recorded for this clonotype. This sequence joins TRBV28 and TRBJ2-7, with D possibly being TRBD1 or TRBD2 (5 bases each). Trimming left V 7 bases short and J 6 bases short, with 19 bases between. Germline assignment: CDR1 MDHEN and CDR2 SYDVKM. The CDR3 covers 14 residues. CDR3 nucleotide sequence: TGTGCCAGCACCGGGGAACAGGTATTCTCCGAGCAGTACTTC. It codes for CASTGEQVFSEQYF. The full variable domain, in which reference TRBV28 and TRBJ2-7 provide the parts outside the CDR3, is DVKVTQSSRYLVKRTGEKVFLECVQDMDHENMFWYRQDPGLGLRLIYFSYDVKMKEKGDIPEGYSVSREKKERFSLILESASTNQTSMYLCASTGEQVFSEQYFGPGTRLTVT.

At least ten counts were recorded for this clonotype. The rearrangement uses TRBV7-9 and TRBJ2-7; 9 nucleotides line up with TRBD1. Per the germline V gene, CDR1 is SEHNR and CDR2 is FQNEAQ (reference sequence). V dropped 5 bases and J dropped 5; count of bases not matched to a gene: 4. This CDR3 comprises 13 residues. The CDR3 coding sequence is TGTGCCAGCAGCCCCCGGGACAGGGACGAGCAGTACTTC. Residues: CASSPRDRDEQYF.

This clonotype turned up a few times. V gene TRBV20-1 combines with J gene TRBJ2-3; 8 bases line up with TRBD1. The CDR3 consists of 12 residues. The germline CDR1 and CDR2 sequences are DFQATT and SNEGSKA (reference sequence). The V segment lost 3 bases and the J segment 6 bases; nucleotides outside the gene matches: 2. As DNA, the CDR3 is TGCAGTGCTAGGGGACAGGCGGATACGCAGTATTTT. This codes for CSARGQADTQYF.

The chain recombines TRBV7-6 with TRBJ1-1; perhaps TRBD1 as D (5 bases). The CDR3 length is 13 residues. V was trimmed by 5 bases and J by 3 bases, leaving 10 bases between them. The germline V gene has CDR1 SGHVS and CDR2 FNYEAQ. The CDR3 sequence: CASSRGSHTEAFF. The DNA for the CDR3 is TGTGCCAGCAGCCGGGGCAGTCACACTGAAGCTTTCTTT.

This chain links TRBV4-1 with TRBJ1-2; D is uncertain. Between the trimmed V and J ends, which lost 0 bases and 7 bases, there was a span of 9 bases. The CDR3 has 13 residues. CDR1 is MGHRA and CDR2 is YSYEKL in the germline V gene. The CDR3 DNA is TGCGCCAGCAGCCAAGAAGTGTACACTGGCTACACCTTC. This gives the protein CASSQEVYTGYTF.

There are many counts of this clonotype. The chain couples TRBV9 to TRBJ1-1; D remains ambiguous. CDR1 is SGDLS and CDR2 is YYNGEE in the germline V gene. The V and J ends lost 0 bases and 5 bases respectively, with 8 bases between them. The CDR3 is made up of 13 amino acids. The chain's CDR3 is CASSVGVGTEAFF. CDR3 DNA: TGTGCCAGCAGCGTAGGGGTAGGAACTGAAGCTTTCTTT.

This rearrangement joins TRBV20-1 to TRBJ1-5, with D unclear. The germline gives CDR1 DFQATT, CDR2 SNEGSKA (reference sequence). This CDR3 is built from 14 residues. CDR3 sequence: CSADTEGFNQPQHF. The CDR3 DNA reads TGCAGCGCTGACACCGAGGGTTTTAATCAGCCCCAGCATTTT.

This clonotype was counted at least ten times. The chain has TRBV19 and TRBJ2-7, with a possible D match to TRBD2 (5 bases). The CDR3 is 15 amino acids. The germline CDR1 and CDR2 sequences are LNHDA and SQIVND (reference sequence). The germline V and J ends were trimmed by 7 bases and 2 bases, with 18 bases remaining between them. CDR3 region: CASTSGGSATYEQYF. CDR3 nucleotide sequence: TGTGCCAGTACCTCCGGCGGTAGCGCAACCTACGAGCAGTACTTC.

Many counts were recorded for this clonotype. This chain uses TRBV29-1 with TRBJ1-5, with 11 nucleotides matching TRBD1. Germline loops: CDR1 SQVTM, CDR2 ANQGSEA. This CDR3 is 14 amino acids long. The trim removed 4 bases at V and 5 bases at J, leaving 4 bases unmatched. CDR3 sequence reads: CSVGDRGVDQPQHF. CDR3 nucleotide sequence: TGCAGCGTTGGGGACAGGGGGGTCGATCAGCCCCAGCATTTT.

This clonotype has just a few counts. V usage is TRBV14 and J usage is TRBJ1-5; D unresolved. Germline V gene sequence: CDR1 SGHDN, CDR2 FVKESK. V shed 4 bases and J shed 0 bases, with 13 bases lying between them. There are 16 residues in the CDR3. The CDR3 nucleotides read TGTGCCAGCAGCCTAGATTCAGAATATAGCAATCAGCCCCAGCATTTT. Residues: CASSLDSEYSNQPQHF.

The gene calls are TRBV12-3 or TRBV12-4 and TRBJ2-7; 8 nucleotides match TRBD1. Losses at the gene ends were 1 base for V and 6 bases for J; bases not matched to a gene: 8. There are 15 residues in the CDR3. The CDR3 DNA reads TGTGCCAGCAGTTTAGGCGACAGGACAGGGATCGAGCAGTACTTC. It is translated as CASSLGDRTGIEQYF.